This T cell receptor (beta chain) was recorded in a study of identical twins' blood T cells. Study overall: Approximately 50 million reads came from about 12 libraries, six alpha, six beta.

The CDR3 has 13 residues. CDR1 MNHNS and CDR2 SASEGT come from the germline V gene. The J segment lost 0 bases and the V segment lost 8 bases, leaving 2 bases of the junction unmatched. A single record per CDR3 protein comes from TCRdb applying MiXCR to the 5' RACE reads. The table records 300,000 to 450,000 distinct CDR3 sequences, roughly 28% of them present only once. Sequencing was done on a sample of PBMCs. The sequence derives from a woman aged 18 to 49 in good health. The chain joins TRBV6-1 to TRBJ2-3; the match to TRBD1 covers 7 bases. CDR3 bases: TGTGCCAGCCAACAGGGGAGCACAGATACGCAGTATTTT. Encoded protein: CASQQGSTDTQYF.